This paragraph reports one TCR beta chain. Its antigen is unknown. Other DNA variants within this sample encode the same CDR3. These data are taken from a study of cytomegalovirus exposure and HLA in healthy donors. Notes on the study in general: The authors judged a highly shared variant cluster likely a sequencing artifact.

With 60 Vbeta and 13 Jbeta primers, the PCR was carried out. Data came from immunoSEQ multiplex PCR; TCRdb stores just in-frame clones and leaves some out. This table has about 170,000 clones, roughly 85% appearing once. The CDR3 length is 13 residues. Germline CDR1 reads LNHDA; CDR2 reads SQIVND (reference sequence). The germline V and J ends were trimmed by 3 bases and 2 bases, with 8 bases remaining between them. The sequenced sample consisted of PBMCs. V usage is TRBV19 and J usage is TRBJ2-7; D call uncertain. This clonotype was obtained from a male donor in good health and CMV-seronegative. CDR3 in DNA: TGTGCCAGTAGTATCGGCGGTACCTACGAGCAGTACTTC. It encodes CASSIGGTYEQYF.